Shown below are 23 T cell receptor beta chains from a single sample sequenced in a study of PD-L1 blockade in urothelial cancer. Data came from immunoSEQ multiplex PCR; TCRdb stores just in-frame clones and leaves some out. The sample consists of about 81,000 clones, 90% of them appearing once. Here the sequenced sample was PBMCs, taken around atezolizumab (anti-PD-L1) treatment. Every receptor here comes from a man aged 55 to 70 with urothelial cancer.

This chain connects TRBV7-2 to TRBJ1-3; no definite D call. Germline-derived CDR1 and CDR2 are SGHTA and FQGNSA. Trimming removed 7 bases at V and 5 bases at J, with 15 bases between. The CDR3 runs to 14 residues. This CDR3 reads CASIPQGGRNTIYF. The CDR3 bases are TGTGCCAGCATCCCACAAGGCGGGAGAAACACCATATATTTT.

This chain links TRBV21-1 with TRBJ1-1; no DNA check was done on the table's D call, TRBD1. TRBV21-1 is recorded as a pseudogene. The CDR3 is 16 amino acids. The CDR3 nucleotides are TGTGCCAGCAGCAAATTAGGACAGGGCAAAAACACTGAAGCTTTCTTT. Amino acid sequence: CASSKLGQGKNTEAFF.

This clone appeared once. Written as DNA, the CDR3 is TGTGCCAGCAGTGACTCTAATACCGAACTCTATAGCAATCAGCCCCAGCATTTT. Its translation: CASSDSNTELYSNQPQHF. The chain couples TRBV6-4 to TRBJ1-5, with D hard to call. The CDR3 has 18 amino acids. V was cut by 0 bases and J by 0 bases, with 15 bases left in between. Germline CDR1 reads MRHNA; CDR2 reads SNTAGT.

The V call is TRBV27, the J call TRBJ1-5, with D perhaps matching TRBD1 (6 bases). The CDR3 has 14 amino acids. V lost 7 bases and J 5 bases, leaving 15 bases between the germline ends. The germline CDR1 and CDR2 sequences are MNHEY and SMNVEV (reference sequence). The CDR3 bases are TGTGCCAGCATCAGGGAAGGGGGAGATCAGCCCCAGCATTTT. It is translated as CASIREGGDQPQHF.

The V call is TRBV7-8, the J call TRBJ2-1; the match to TRBD2 covers 9 bases. Trimming at V came to 4 bases and at J to 10 bases, leaving 17 bases not matched to a gene. CDR3 length: 17 residues. CDR1 SGHVS and CDR2 FQNEAQ come from the germline V gene. In DNA form, the CDR3 reads TGTGCCAGCAGCTCCTACTTTATAGCGGGAGAAAAGTTGGAGCAGTTCTTC. This codes for CASSSYFIAGEKLEQFF.

The rearrangement joins TRBV7-2 to TRBJ2-5, with TRBD2 identical over 11 bases. The CDR3 covers 16 residues. Per germline, CDR1 SGHTA and CDR2 FQGNSA. With V trimmed by 4 bases and J by 1 base, 5 bases remained unmatched. CDR3 bases: TGTGCCAGCAGCTCAAGTACTAGCGGGGGCCAAGAGACCCAGTACTTC. It is translated as CASSSSTSGGQETQYF.

V and J are TRBV9 and TRBJ2-5; 11 nucleotides line up with TRBD1. Germline CDR1 and CDR2: SGDLS and YYNGEE. After removal of 4 bases from V and 5 bases from J, the junction contained 13 bases not matched to a gene. CDR3 length: 17 residues. The CDR3 region has the DNA TGTGCCAGCAGCCCAGGACAGGGGGCGCGGATCGTGGAGACCCAGTACTTC. Translating gives CASSPGQGARIVETQYF.

The rearrangement joins TRBV5-6 to TRBJ1-3; TRBD1 might be the D (6 bases). V was cut by 0 bases and J by 5 bases, with 15 bases left in between. There are 16 residues in the CDR3. Looked up from germline, CDR1 is SGHDT and CDR2 is YYEEEE. Written as DNA, the CDR3 is TGTGCCAGCAGCTTGGTACAGGGAGGGGCTAGAAACACCATATATTTT. Protein product: CASSLVQGGARNTIYF.

The chain combines TRBV27 with TRBJ1-2, with D tentatively TRBD1 (5 bases). CDR1 is MNHEY, CDR2 SMNVEV, per germline (reference sequence). This CDR3 is 13 amino acids long. Deletions cut 8 bases from V and 2 bases from J, with 12 bases between. CDR3 residues: CASGLTGNYGYTF. The DNA for the CDR3 is TGTGCCAGCGGTCTTACAGGAAACTATGGCTACACCTTC.

The chain uses TRBV30 and TRBJ1-1; TRBD1 matches at 7 bases. The CDR3 runs 12 residues. J gave up 6 bases and V 0 bases, and 1 base lay outside the gene matches. Germline CDR1 is GTSNPN and CDR2 is SVGIG (reference sequence). CDR3: CAWSVQGSEAFF. The CDR3 bases are TGTGCCTGGAGTGTACAGGGGTCTGAAGCTTTCTTT.

The gene calls are TRBV11-1 and TRBJ2-7; 13 bases agree with TRBD2. With V trimmed by 7 bases and J by 7 bases, 10 bases remained unmatched. Germline V CDR1 and CDR2: SGHAT, FQDESV (reference sequence). This CDR3 comprises 15 residues. The CDR3 DNA follows: TGTGCCAGCACCATCCGGACTAGCGGGAGTGAAGAGCAGTACTTC. Translated, it gives CASTIRTSGSEEQYF.

The DNA of the CDR3 is TGCGCCAGCAGCTTGGGTGATGAGGGTCAGCCCCAGCATTTT. The encoded protein is CASSLGDEGQPQHF. The chain is built from TRBV5-1 and TRBJ1-5; D remains ambiguous. The ends were cut back, 0 bases at V and 6 bases at J, with 10 bases in the middle. This CDR3 has 14 residues. The germline CDR1 and CDR2 sequences are SGHRS and YFSETQ.

This chain uses TRBV7-2 with TRBJ2-7; 7 nucleotides agree with TRBD1. This CDR3 spans 14 amino acids. Germline V CDR1 and CDR2: SGHTA, FQGNSA. V was pared by 5 bases and J by 4 bases, with 8 bases of the junction left unmatched. The CDR3 spells CASSTRQGRYEQYF. In nucleotides, the CDR3 is TGTGCCAGCAGCACCCGACAGGGTAGATACGAGCAGTACTTC.

Only one count was recorded for this clone. This rearrangement joins TRBV2 to TRBJ1-4; TRBD1 matches 8 bases. The germline V gene has CDR1 SNHLY and CDR2 FYNNEI. Trimming cost V 6 bases and J 5 bases; bases outside gene matches: 5. The CDR3 covers 14 residues. CDR3 sequence: CASRVQGGNEKLFF. CDR3 in DNA: TGTGCCAGCAGGGTACAGGGGGGGAATGAAAAACTGTTTTTT. The entire variable domain, with the rest obtained from reference TRBV2 and TRBJ1-4, is as follows: EPEVTQTPSHQVTQMGQEVILRCVPISNHLYFYWYRQILGQKVEFLVSFYNNEISEKSEIFDDQFSVERPDGSNFTLKIRSTKLEDSAMYFCASRVQGGNEKLFFGSGTQLSVL.

This clone was seen a single time. V gene TRBV10-3 combines with J gene TRBJ2-7; 12 bases map to TRBD1. The CDR3 has 14 residues. J gave up 6 bases and V 8 bases, and 8 bases lay outside the gene matches. The V gene's germline CDR1 is ENHRY and CDR2 SYGVKD. CDR3 DNA sequence: TGTGCCATCGGACCGGGACAGGGGGCTCCCGAGCAGTACTTC. As protein: CAIGPGQGAPEQYF.

This clone has only a few counts. This sequence joins TRBV7-9 and TRBJ1-5; D may be TRBD1 (6 bases). The CDR3 length is 16 residues. Germline lookup yields CDR1 SEHNR and CDR2 FQNEAQ (reference sequence). Trimming removed 5 bases at V and 2 bases at J, with 16 bases between. The CDR3 is CASSATRGLGNQPQHF. The CDR3 region has the DNA TGTGCCAGCAGCGCAACCAGGGGTTTAGGCAATCAGCCCCAGCATTTT. The variable domain in full, completed from reference TRBV7-9 and TRBJ1-5, reads DTGVSQNPRHKITKRGQNVTFRCDPISEHNRLYWYRQTLGQGPEFLTYFQNEAQLEKSRLLSDRFSAERPKGSFSTLEIQRTEQGDSAMYLCASSATRGLGNQPQHFGDGTRLSIL.

This clone was counted a single time. This chain connects TRBV6-1 to TRBJ2-5; TRBD1 matches at 7 bases. The CDR3 has 15 residues. V lost 7 bases and J lost 5; bases outside the gene matches: 13. Germline-derived CDR1 and CDR2 are MNHNS and SASEGT. The CDR3 spells CASNPSGQGVETQYF. CDR3 DNA: TGTGCCAGCAACCCCTCCGGGCAGGGGGTGGAGACCCAGTACTTC.

This chain joins TRBV2 and TRBJ2-5; tentative D call: TRBD2 (5 bases). The CDR3 runs 14 residues. Trimming took 2 bases from V and 4 from J, leaving 11 bases between them. Germline CDR1 and CDR2: SNHLY and FYNNEI. CDR3 nucleotide sequence: TGTGCCAGCAGTGAAAGACTACGGGGAGAGACCCAGTACTTC. Protein product: CASSERLRGETQYF.

The chain uses TRBV6-1 and TRBJ2-2, with D possibly TRBD2 on 6 matching bases. Per the germline V gene, CDR1 is MNHNS and CDR2 is SASEGT. Trimming stripped 1 base from V and 5 bases from J, with 11 bases between. CDR3 length equals 15 residues. CDR3 residues: CASSEGWAGTGELFF. Here the CDR3 DNA reads TGTGCCAGCAGTGAAGGGTGGGCGGGAACCGGGGAGCTGTTTTTT.

The sample holds one count of this clone. The chain recombines TRBV6-1 with TRBJ1-1; D is uncertain. This CDR3 region has 14 residues. Trimming took 2 bases from V and 1 from J, leaving 8 bases between them. Per the germline V gene, CDR1 is MNHNS and CDR2 is SASEGT. The CDR3 DNA reads as TGTGCCAGCAGTGAAAACGAGAGGAACACTGAAGCTTTCTTT. Translation: CASSENERNTEAFF.

The CDR3, as DNA: TGTGCCAGCAGCCTGGGGGGAGTAGGTGCCTCCTATGGCTACACCTTC. Translation gives CASSLGGVGASYGYTF. This chain uses TRBV28 with TRBJ1-2; D is perhaps TRBD1 (5 bases). CDR3 length equals 16 residues. V was pared by 6 bases and J by 4 bases, with 21 bases between. Per germline, CDR1 MDHEN and CDR2 SYDVKM.

The gene calls are TRBV10-3 and TRBJ2-3; 7 bases align to TRBD2. This CDR3 comprises 16 residues. From germline, CDR1 is ENHRY and CDR2 SYGVKD. Losses at the gene ends were 4 bases for V and 8 bases for J; bases not matched to a gene: 15. This CDR3 reads CAISGQLGGGKGTQYF. CDR3 nucleotide sequence: TGTGCCATCAGTGGCCAATTGGGGGGAGGGAAAGGTACGCAGTATTTT.

The chain carries TRBV11-2 and TRBJ1-4; maybe TRBD1 (5 bases). In germline, CDR1 is SGHAT, CDR2 FQNNGV. V was trimmed by 6 bases and J by 8 bases, leaving 13 bases between them. This CDR3 region has 13 residues. In DNA form, the CDR3 reads TGTGCCAGCAGTCCCGGACACAGGGAAAAACTGTTTTTT. It translates to CASSPGHREKLFF. The full variable domain, completed using reference TRBV11-2 and TRBJ1-4, is EAGVAQSPRYKIIEKRQSVAFWCNPISGHATLYWYQQILGQGPKLLIQFQNNGVVDDSQLPKDRFSAERLKGVDSTLKIQPAKLEDSAVYLCASSPGHREKLFFGSGTQLSVL.